This TCR beta chain comes out of a study of blood T cell repertoires in COVID-19. Study in general: T cells, B-cell-depleted T cells, or PBMCs provided the cDNA or gDNA that served as material.

Study processing details: By means of reference gene primer amplification, nucleated cell counts were estimated. The repertoire was sequenced with immunoSEQ multiplex PCR; TCRdb's copy has only in-frame clones and lacks some. Clone size and the V and J calls come from that table; the DNA yielded D and trimming. In the table there are fewer than 300,000 clones, roughly 88% of which are singletons. Followed longitudinally, the Seattle patients had been enrolled during active infection. Looked up from germline, CDR1 is SEHNR and CDR2 is FQNEAQ (reference sequence). V lost 4 bases and J lost 0, with 4 bases in between. CDR3 length: 12 amino acids.

This chain joins TRBV7-9 and TRBJ2-7; no reliable D call. The clonotype was recovered from a human donor with COVID-19, enrolled during active disease. The donor label of this sample is uncertain. Sequenced sample: peripheral blood. CDR3 nucleotides: TGTGCCAGCAGCTCTACCTCCTACGAGCAGTACTTC. Protein: CASSSTSYEQYF.